Listed below are T cell receptor beta chains from one sample, sequenced in a study of CD8 T cells in Susac syndrome. MiXCR was run by TCRdb on the immunoSEQ multiplex PCR reads, yielding one entry per CDR3 protein. The sample has more than 200,000 distinct CDR3 sequences, 93% seen once. Input material: CD4+ T cells from PBMCs. The receptors come from a human donor with multiple sclerosis. The CDR3 runs from the conserved cysteine through the conserved F or W. Fields, in order: clone size, D gene, V gene, J gene, CDR3 protein, CDR3 DNA. A D gene is named only where the DNA matches it firmly. The size field is filled for only some rows; it gives once, few, many or a size class.

-	-	TRBV29-1	TRBJ1-1	CSVNRGTEAFF	TGCAGCGTGAACCGGGGGACTGAAGCTTTCTTT
-	-	TRBV12-5	TRBJ1-6	CASGFRGLPGFAFNSPLHF	TGTGCTAGTGGTTTCCGAGGCCTTCCGGGATTCGCCTTTAATTCACCCCTCCACTTT
-	-	TRBV30	TRBJ1-1	CAWSVRAGQTKAFF	TGTGCCTGGAGTGTACGGGCAGGGCAAACGAAAGCTTTCTTT
-	-	TRBV2	TRBJ1-4	CASNIPGRKLFF	TGTGCCAGCAATATACCAGGGCGAAAACTGTTTTTT
-	-	TRBV3-1	TRBJ2-7	CASSQSISGFSYEQYF	TGTGCCAGCAGCCAATCTATCTCCGGATTCTCCTACGAGCAGTACTTC
once	-	TRBV5-6	TRBJ1-1	CASSRPLPDGELTEAFF	TGTGCCAGCAGCCGTCCCCTTCCAGACGGGGAATTGACTGAAGCTTTCTTT
-	-	TRBV4-2	TRBJ1-2	CASSQEPGQGYTF	TGTGCCAGCAGCCAAGAACCAGGGCAGGGCTACACCTTC
-	-	TRBV28	TRBJ1-1	CASSLPRVGGRRTEAFF	TGTGCCAGCAGTTTACCGAGGGTGGGGGGGCGTCGAACTGAAGCTTTCTTT
-	TRBD2	TRBV4-1	TRBJ2-1	CASSQGTSVYNEQFF	TGCGCCAGCAGCCAAGGGACTAGCGTTTACAATGAGCAGTTCTTC
once	-	TRBV6-5	TRBJ1-5	CASRDSSNQPQHF	TGTGCCAGCCGTGACTCGAGCAATCAGCCCCAGCATTTT
-	-	TRBV19	TRBJ1-1	CASSRGVEDTEAFF	TGTGCCAGTAGTAGGGGGGTTGAGGACACTGAAGCTTTCTTT
once	TRBD1	TRBV27	TRBJ2-4	CASSSQGVGKNIQYF	TGTGCCAGCAGTTCACAGGGGGTGGGCAAAAACATTCAGTACTTC
-	-	TRBV28	TRBJ2-1	CASSLTGGSWGEQFF	TGTGCCAGCAGTTTAACGGGCGGTTCGTGGGGTGAGCAGTTCTTC
-	-	TRBV4-1	TRBJ1-4	CASSPRTVTNEKLFF	TGCGCCAGCAGTCCTCGGACAGTAACTAATGAAAAACTGTTTTTT
-	-	TRBV5-4	TRBJ2-3	CATWPGGGSTDTQYF	TGTGCCACCTGGCCAGGGGGGGGTAGCACAGATACGCAGTATTTT
-	-	TRBV6-1	TRBJ2-6	CASSTPSSGANVLTF	TGTGCCAGCAGCACCCCCAGCTCTGGGGCCAACGTCCTGACTTTC
-	-	TRBV20-1	TRBJ1-2	CSASSLTAANYGYTF	TGCAGTGCTAGTTCCCTGACAGCAGCTAACTATGGCTACACCTTC
-	-	TRBV4-2	TRBJ1-2	CASSQEGNRAQYGYTF	TGTGCCAGCAGCCAGGAAGGGAACAGGGCCCAGTATGGCTACACCTTC
-	-	TRBV20-1	TRBJ1-1	CSARDRGTEAFF	TGCAGTGCTAGAGATCGGGGCACTGAAGCTTTCTTT
-	TRBD1	TRBV11-2	TRBJ2-1	CASSRDRNNEQFF	TGTGCCAGCAGCCGGGACAGGAACAATGAGCAGTTCTTC
-	-	TRBV19	TRBJ1-5	CASSTGDLGQPQHF	TGTGCCAGTAGTACCGGGGACTTGGGACAGCCCCAGCATTTT
-	TRBD1	TRBV5-6	TRBJ1-6	CASSEYRGTGWSSPLHF	TGTGCCAGCAGCGAGTACCGTGGGACAGGTTGGAGTTCACCCCTCCACTTT
-	-	TRBV5-1	TRBJ1-1	CASSLFWAGDTEAFF	TGCGCCAGCAGCTTGTTCTGGGCGGGGGACACTGAAGCTTTCTTT
-	TRBD1	TRBV6-5	TRBJ1-6	CASSYSRQGDSPLHF	TGTGCCAGCAGTTACTCGAGGCAGGGGGATTCACCCCTCCACTTT
-	-	TRBV20-1	TRBJ2-7	CSARDPRGRPYEQYF	TGCAGTGCTAGAGACCCCCGGGGCAGGCCCTACGAGCAGTACTTC
once	-	TRBV24-1	TRBJ1-1	CATSDGGAQNTEAFF	TGTGCCACCAGTGATGGGGGGGCTCAGAACACTGAAGCTTTCTTT
-	-	TRBV7-2	TRBJ1-2	CASSLALYGYTF	TGTGCCAGCAGCTTAGCCCTCTATGGCTACACCTTC
few	-	TRBV29-1	TRBJ2-7	CSVVQGTYEQYF	TGCAGCGTTGTTCAGGGTACCTACGAGCAGTACTTC
-	-	TRBV7-9	TRBJ2-5	CASSFFRTLGETQYF	TGTGCCAGCAGCTTCTTTCGGACACTGGGGGAGACCCAGTACTTC
-	TRBD1	TRBV3-1	TRBJ2-5	CASSRMAGGEETQYF	TGTGCCAGCAGCCGTATGGCAGGGGGAGAAGAGACCCAGTACTTC
-	TRBD2	TRBV5-1	TRBJ2-7	CASSPGLATYYEQYF	TGCGCCAGCAGCCCCGGACTAGCGACGTACTACGAGCAGTACTTC
-	-	TRBV4-1	TRBJ1-3	CASSQGNRGNTIYF	TGCGCCAGCAGCCAGGGAAACAGGGGAAACACCATATATTTT
-	-	TRBV6-6	TRBJ2-5	CASSPRAPQETQYF	TGTGCCAGCAGCCCTCGGGCCCCCCAAGAGACCCAGTACTTC
-	-	TRBV5-1	TRBJ2-3	CASSLSLWGRSTDTQYF	TGCGCCAGCAGCTTGTCCCTCTGGGGCAGATCCACAGATACGCAGTATTTT
-	TRBD1	TRBV27	TRBJ2-4	CASSFSDRGLGKNIQYF	TGTGCCAGCAGTTTCTCTGACAGGGGGCTGGGCAAAAACATTCAGTACTTC
-	-	TRBV20-1	TRBJ2-5	CSASPPGRGQETQYF	TGCAGTGCTAGCCCTCCGGGGAGAGGTCAAGAGACCCAGTACTTC
-	TRBD2	TRBV6-1	TRBJ2-2	CASSDAGGGAGELFF	TGTGCCAGCAGTGACGCGGGAGGGGGTGCCGGGGAGCTGTTTTTT
-	-	TRBV19	TRBJ1-5	CASSIMAAQPQHF	TGTGCCAGTAGTATCATGGCAGCTCAGCCCCAGCATTTT
-	-	TRBV5-1	TRBJ2-3	CASSPSTLLSSTDTQYF	TGCGCCAGCAGCCCTTCGACCCTCCTGTCTAGCACAGATACGCAGTATTTT
-	TRBD2	TRBV19	TRBJ2-7	CASSPRGLAGDLDEQYF	TGTGCCAGTAGTCCAAGGGGCCTAGCGGGGGACCTCGACGAGCAGTACTTC
-	-	TRBV4-1	TRBJ1-2	CASSQDLGNYGYTF	TGCGCCAGCAGCCAAGATCTTGGGAACTATGGCTACACCTTC
-	-	TRBV29-1	TRBJ2-5	CSVKKSPSGTAGGKETQYF	TGCAGCGTTAAAAAAAGCCCTTCGGGCACTGCAGGGGGGAAGGAGACCCAGTACTTC
-	-	TRBV30	TRBJ1-5	CAWSSAIMGQPQHF	TGTGCCTGGAGTTCAGCGATCATGGGGCAGCCCCAGCATTTT
-	-	TRBV30	TRBJ1-1	CAWRPRTAVEAFF	TGTGCCTGGAGACCTCGGACAGCAGTTGAAGCTTTCTTT
-	TRBD1	TRBV27	TRBJ1-2	CASAGQGVPNYGYTF	TGTGCCAGCGCAGGACAGGGGGTCCCTAACTATGGCTACACCTTC
-	TRBD2	TRBV29-1	TRBJ2-3	CSVVAGVPDTQYF	TGCAGCGTTGTAGCGGGAGTACCAGATACGCAGTATTTT
-	-	TRBV7-2	TRBJ2-2	CASRKGGSGTGELFF	TGTGCCAGCAGGAAAGGAGGGAGCGGCACCGGGGAGCTGTTTTTT
-	TRBD1	TRBV4-1	TRBJ2-6	CASSLDPGQGLPSGANVLTF	TGCGCCAGCAGCCTCGACCCGGGACAGGGTCTTCCCTCTGGGGCCAACGTCCTGACTTTC
once	-	TRBV20-1	TRBJ1-1	CRATVNTEAFF	TGCAGGGCAACAGTGAACACTGAAGCTTTCTTT
-	-	TRBV27	TRBJ1-1	CASRLSGASTEAFF	TGTGCCAGCAGACTATCAGGGGCCTCCACTGAAGCTTTCTTT
-	-	TRBV25-1	TRBJ1-1	CASSLDRDLNTEAFF	TGTGCCAGCAGTCTTGACCGAGACCTGAACACTGAAGCTTTCTTT
-	-	TRBV24-1	TRBJ2-5	CATSDGDSRETQYF	TGTGCCACCAGTGATGGTGACAGTAGGGAGACCCAGTACTTC
-	TRBD2	TRBV5-4	TRBJ2-1	CASSTTSGRADEQFF	TGTGCCAGCAGCACGACTAGCGGGAGGGCCGATGAGCAGTTCTTC
-	-	TRBV7-2	TRBJ2-1	CASSLRGGFSYNEQFF	TGTGCCAGCAGCTTACGCGGGGGCTTCTCCTACAATGAGCAGTTCTTC
-	-	TRBV19	TRBJ2-2	CASSTGRTRELFF	TGTGCCAGTAGTACGGGGAGGACTAGGGAGCTGTTTTTT
-	-	TRBV30	TRBJ1-1	CAWSRGLGVTEAFF	TGTGCCTGGTCGCGGGGCTTGGGGGTCACTGAAGCTTTCTTT
-	-	TRBV20-1	TRBJ2-3	CSARSQSPFTDTQYF	TGCAGTGCTAGAAGCCAGTCACCCTTCACAGATACGCAGTATTTT
-	-	TRBV29-1	TRBJ1-1	CSSAFGFEAFF	TGCAGCTCGGCGTTCGGGTTCGAAGCTTTCTTT
-	TRBD1	TRBV20-1	TRBJ1-2	CSARDRGTGGAWGYTF	TGCAGTGCTAGAGACCGTGGGACAGGGGGCGCCTGGGGCTACACCTTC